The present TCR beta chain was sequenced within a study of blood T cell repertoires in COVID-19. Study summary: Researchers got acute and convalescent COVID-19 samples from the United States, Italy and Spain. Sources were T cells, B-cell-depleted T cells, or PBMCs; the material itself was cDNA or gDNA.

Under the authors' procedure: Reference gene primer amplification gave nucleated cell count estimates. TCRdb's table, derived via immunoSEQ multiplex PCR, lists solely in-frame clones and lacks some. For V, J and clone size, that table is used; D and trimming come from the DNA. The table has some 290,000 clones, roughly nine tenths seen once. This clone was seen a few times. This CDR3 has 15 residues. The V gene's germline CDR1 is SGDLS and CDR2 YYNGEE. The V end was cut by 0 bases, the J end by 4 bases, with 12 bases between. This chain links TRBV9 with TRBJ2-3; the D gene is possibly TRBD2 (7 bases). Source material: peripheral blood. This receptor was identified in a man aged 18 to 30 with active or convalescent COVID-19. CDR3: CASSVGGGLADTQYF. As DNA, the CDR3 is TGTGCCAGCAGCGTAGGGGGGGGCTTGGCAGATACGCAGTATTTT.